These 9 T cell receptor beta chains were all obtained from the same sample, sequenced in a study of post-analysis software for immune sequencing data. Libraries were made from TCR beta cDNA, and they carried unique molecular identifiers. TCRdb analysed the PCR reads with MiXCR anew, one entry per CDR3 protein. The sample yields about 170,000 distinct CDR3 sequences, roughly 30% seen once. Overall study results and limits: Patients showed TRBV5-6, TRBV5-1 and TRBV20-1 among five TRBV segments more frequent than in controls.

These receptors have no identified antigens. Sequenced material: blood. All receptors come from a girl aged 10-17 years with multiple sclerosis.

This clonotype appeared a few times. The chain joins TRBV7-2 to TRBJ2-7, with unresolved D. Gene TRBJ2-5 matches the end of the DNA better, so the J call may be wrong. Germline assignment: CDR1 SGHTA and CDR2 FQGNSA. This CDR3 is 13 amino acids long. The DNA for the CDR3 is TGTGCCAGCAGCTGGGCTCCCCCGGAGACCCAGTACTTC. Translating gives CASSWAPPETQYF.

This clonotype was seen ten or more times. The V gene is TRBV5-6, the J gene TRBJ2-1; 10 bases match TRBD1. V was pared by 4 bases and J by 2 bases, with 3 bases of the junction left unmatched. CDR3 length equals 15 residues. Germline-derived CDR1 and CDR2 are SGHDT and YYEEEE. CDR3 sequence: CASSLGQGAYNEQFF. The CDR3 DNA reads TGTGCCAGCAGCCTAGGACAGGGGGCCTACAATGAGCAGTTCTTC.

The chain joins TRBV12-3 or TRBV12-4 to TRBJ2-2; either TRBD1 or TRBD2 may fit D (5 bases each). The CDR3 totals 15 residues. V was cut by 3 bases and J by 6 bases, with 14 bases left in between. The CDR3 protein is CASSLGQGEAGELFF. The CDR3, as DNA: TGTGCCAGCAGTTTGGGGCAGGGAGAGGCCGGGGAGCTGTTTTTT.

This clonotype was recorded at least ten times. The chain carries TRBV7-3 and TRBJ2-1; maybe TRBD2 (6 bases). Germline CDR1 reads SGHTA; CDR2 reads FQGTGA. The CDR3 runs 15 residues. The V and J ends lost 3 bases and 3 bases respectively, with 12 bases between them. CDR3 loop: CASSLDGSGYNEQFF. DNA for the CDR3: TGTGCCAGCAGCTTGGACGGGAGTGGCTACAATGAGCAGTTCTTC.

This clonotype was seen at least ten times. This chain's CDR3 is CSVADSFNQPQHF. DNA of the CDR3: TGCAGCGTTGCGGACAGCTTCAATCAGCCCCAGCATTTT. V usage is TRBV29-1 and J usage is TRBJ1-5; D is perhaps TRBD1 (6 bases). The CDR3 extends over 13 amino acids. V lost 4 bases, J lost 3 bases, and 10 bases lay in between. CDR1 is SQVTM and CDR2 is ANQGSEA in the germline V gene.

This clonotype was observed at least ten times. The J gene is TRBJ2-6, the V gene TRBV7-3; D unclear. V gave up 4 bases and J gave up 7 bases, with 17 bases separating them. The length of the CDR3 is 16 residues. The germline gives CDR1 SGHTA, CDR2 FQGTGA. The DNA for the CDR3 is TGTGCCAGCAGCTCCCTCTCCACTCCCCTCGCCAACGTCCTGACTTTC. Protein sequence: CASSSLSTPLANVLTF.

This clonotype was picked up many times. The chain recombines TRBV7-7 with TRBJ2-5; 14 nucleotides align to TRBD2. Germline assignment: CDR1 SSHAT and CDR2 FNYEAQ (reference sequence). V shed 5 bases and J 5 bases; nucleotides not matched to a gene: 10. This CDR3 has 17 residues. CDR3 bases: TGTGCCAGCAGCCCCATCCGACTAGCGGGAGGGCGGGAGACCCAGTACTTC. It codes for CASSPIRLAGGRETQYF.

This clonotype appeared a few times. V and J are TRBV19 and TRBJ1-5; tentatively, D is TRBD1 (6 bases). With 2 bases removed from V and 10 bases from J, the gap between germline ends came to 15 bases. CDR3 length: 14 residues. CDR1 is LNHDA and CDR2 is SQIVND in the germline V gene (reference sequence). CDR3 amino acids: CASSIRNRVSPQHF. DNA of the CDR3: TGTGCCAGTAGTATAAGGAACAGGGTTTCTCCCCAGCATTTT. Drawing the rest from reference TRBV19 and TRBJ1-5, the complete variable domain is DGGITQSPKYLFRKEGQNVTLSCEQNLNHDAMYWYRQDPGQGLRLIYYSQIVNDFQKGDIAEGYSVSREKKESFPLTVTSAQKNPTAFYLCASSIRNRVSPQHFGDGTRLSIL.

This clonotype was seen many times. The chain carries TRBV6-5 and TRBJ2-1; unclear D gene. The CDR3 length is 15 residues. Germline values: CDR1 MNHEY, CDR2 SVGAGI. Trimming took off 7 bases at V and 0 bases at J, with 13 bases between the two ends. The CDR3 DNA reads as TGTGCCAGCACCTTGGACGTCAGCTCCTACAATGAGCAGTTCTTC. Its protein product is CASTLDVSSYNEQFF.